The source of this TCR beta chain is a study of shared clonotypes between healthy human individuals (TCRdb year 2020). About the full investigation: Two women and a few men aged 18 to 49 years were included in the cohort. Per donor, three plates each were used for CD4 naive and CD4 memory, two for CD8 naive, and one for CD8 memory. Blood TCR repertoires of about five healthy adults were deeply sequenced to estimate repertoire size and the extent of clonotype sharing between individuals. Different laboratories and diverse techniques were used to prepare libraries and sequence TCR repertoires, to increase sequencing depth and limit assay-specific biases. Each donor's leukapheresis produced roughly between roughly 0.85 and 9.5 billion PBMCs. The study at large found these results: Naive subsets generally had larger estimated clonotype richness than memory subsets did. The genetic and exposure-history diversity represented was limited by the small number of donors. Compared with non-shared clonotypes, the clonotypes found in all four sorted-subset donors had higher generation probabilities. Sampling was limited to blood, and TCR repertoires in tissue likely differ from TCR repertoires in blood. Approximately 4.8% of naive CD4, 3.5% of naive CD8, 2% to 2.5% of memory CD4, and roughly 0.4% of memory CD8 clonotypes were shared across a few donors. Even with the large sequencing depth, rarefaction of the sorted-subset datasets indicated that sequencing was incomplete. Pairwise subsampling led to the expectation that sequencing depth would affect the degree of clonotype sharing among donors.

The donors were healthy, HIV-negative adults who had no recently reported acute infections or vaccinations. Only Caucasian adults living in Nashville, Tennessee, USA were represented among the donors. CD4+ T cells were enriched by magnetic negative selection, after which naive cells were positively selected on CD45RA and the negative fraction was taken as the memory subset. Blood was collected by leukapheresis, and PBMCs were isolated by Ficoll-Histopaque density gradient centrifugation and then cryopreserved in liquid nitrogen vapor phase. Analytical flow cytometry was used to check the purity and quantity of each magnetically sorted T cell population. Genomic DNA was isolated from every sorted fraction and measured by UV absorbance on a Nanodrop 2000c. A note on this clone: Its antigen is currently not known. No base qualities exist here, and no much larger clone lies one base off it.

TCR CDR3 regions were amplified from genomic DNA by multiplex PCR using the deep immunoSEQ assay. Extracted genomic DNA from each cell subset was spread evenly across all wells of several immunoSEQ 96-well plates, with each plate serving as a replicate. For sorted subsets, around 0.2 ug of genomic DNA, equivalent to tens of thousands of T cell genomes, went into each replicate PCR. Purified libraries were quantified with a Qubit 3.0 fluorometer, sized on a Bioanalyzer 2100, and re-quantified with the KAPA Library Quantification kit. Each immunoSEQ 96-well plate was sequenced on its own single-read 150-cycle Illumina NextSeq 550 flow cell. Turning to the authors' computational methods: Because the immunoSEQ output held only junctional sequences and lacked quality scores, the filtering could not match the filtering applied to full-length reads. To assign V/J genes and CDR3, sequences were annotated using PyIR, a Python wrapper for IgBLAST v1.9, with IMGT germline references. Reads were filtered out if the reads had weak V/J assignments (E-value above 1e-6), no CDR3, stop codons, out-of-frame junctions, or ambiguous translated residues. V3J clonotypes were defined as sequences sharing the same inferred V gene, J gene, and CDR3 amino acid sequence. The percentage overlap between two repertoires was calculated by dividing the number of shared unique clonotypes by the size of the smaller repertoire. RTK rarefaction, the Chao1 estimator, and Recon v2.1 estimates of unobserved clonotypes were used to assess repertoire richness. Generation probabilities for all TCRbeta clonotypes obtained by the gDNA method from several donors were computed using OLGA. Drawn from immuneACCESS, this table holds only the in-frame rearrangements with V and J called that TCRdb kept. Clones are partly lost; checked studies trace under half to an unresolved V gene and leave the rest unexplained. V and J calls and clone size come straight from that table; D and trimming were deduced from the DNA. In this sample the table shows about 980,000 clones, approximately 80% of which occur a single time. About 1.5% of the sample is in the top ten clones.

V loses 4 bases at its end and J loses 4 bases; junction bases beyond the gene matches: 4. The CDR3 has 14 amino acids, counting the end cysteine and phenylalanine. The retained sequence is limited to the CDR3, 42 bases, with the frame set at the first base. The germline V gene sets CDR1 to SNHLY and CDR2 to FYNNEI. The sequencing sample was made of memory CD4+ T cells sorted from blood. The cell subset or site label corresponds to: CD45RA-negative fraction. The chain uses TRBV2 and TRBJ1-5; 7 bases in the middle match TRBD1. The TCR originated in a man between 18 and 35 years old in good health. The DNA sequence is TGTGCCAGCAGTGGGGACAGCATTAATCAGCCCCAGCATTTT. It codes for CASSGDSINQPQHF.